The rows below give T cell receptor beta chains drawn from one sample of a study of OX40 agonist ivuxolimab in advanced cancers. Method: immunoSEQ multiplex PCR; TCRdb's copy keeps in-frame clones and lacks some. The sample lists some 85,000 clones, over 75% occurring once. The sequenced sample was CD4+ or CD8+ T cells sorted from blood, obtained in a trial of the OX40 agonist ivuxolimab. These receptors all come from an adult with an advanced solid tumor such as melanoma, head and neck, liver or kidney cancer. Each CDR3 is given with its conserved first and last residue. Each record gives: clone size, V gene, CDR3 length, J gene, D gene, CDR3 protein, CDR3 DNA. The D gene is left open where the match is weak. The size entry is marked missing in some rows and otherwise reads once, few, many or a size class.

size: NA
V: TRBV5-5
length: 15
J: TRBJ1-4
D: TRBD1
CDR3: CASSLLLSQGGKLFF
DNA: TGTGCCAGCAGCTTGTTGCTCAGCCAGGGGGGAAAACTGTTTTTT

size: NA
V: TRBV10-3
length: 14
J: TRBJ1-5
D: NA
CDR3: CAISAAGTNQPQHF
DNA: TGTGCCATCAGTGCGGCAGGTACCAATCAGCCCCAGCATTTT

size: once
V: TRBV10-1
length: 12
J: TRBJ2-3
D: NA
CDR3: CASSEFGDTQYF
DNA: TGCGCCAGCAGTGAGTTCGGAGATACGCAGTATTTT

size: NA
V: TRBV6-5
length: 12
J: TRBJ1-4
D: NA
CDR3: CASGSTLGKLFF
DNA: TGTGCCAGCGGTTCGACTCTGGGAAAACTGTTTTTT

size: NA
V: TRBV7-9
length: 16
J: TRBJ2-1
D: TRBD2
CDR3: CASSYTTSGNYNEQFF
DNA: TGTGCCAGCAGCTACACGACTAGCGGGAATTACAATGAGCAGTTCTTC

size: NA
V: TRBV7-6
length: 15
J: TRBJ1-1
D: NA
CDR3: CASSLAERPGAEAFF
DNA: TGTGCCAGCAGCTTAGCGGAGCGTCCGGGCGCTGAAGCTTTCTTT

size: many
V: TRBV5-1
length: 12
J: TRBJ1-2
D: NA
CDR3: CASSIENKGYTF
DNA: TGCGCCAGCAGCATCGAGAATAAGGGCTACACCTTC

size: NA
V: TRBV18
length: 15
J: TRBJ1-1
D: NA
CDR3: CASSPRTAVDTEAFF
DNA: TGTGCCAGCTCACCCAGGACAGCAGTGGACACTGAAGCTTTCTTT

size: NA
V: TRBV7-8
length: 14
J: TRBJ2-3
D: NA
CDR3: CASSPQRSTDTQYF
DNA: TGTGCCAGCAGCCCGCAAAGGAGCACAGATACGCAGTATTTT

size: NA
V: TRBV7-8
length: 17
J: TRBJ2-7
D: TRBD2
CDR3: CASSPRDPGLAGDEQYF
DNA: TGTGCCAGCAGCCCTCGGGACCCGGGACTAGCGGGAGATGAGCAGTACTTC

size: NA
V: TRBV5-5
length: 15
J: TRBJ1-5
D: NA
CDR3: CASSHQGGVNQPQHF
DNA: TGTGCCAGCAGCCACCAGGGCGGCGTTAATCAGCCCCAGCATTTT